The source of this T cell receptor (beta chain) is a study of early T cells in non-severe SARS-CoV-2 infection. This clonotype showed up many times. Its antigen is still unknown. Germline V CDR1 and CDR2: SGHRS, YFSETQ. CDR3 size: 15 residues. V lost 0 bases and J lost 0, with 7 bases in between. Study observations and caveats: Private and CD4 specificities were missed by VDJdb matching, skewed to anti-spike CD8.

Researchers attached unique molecular identifiers to individual cDNA molecules. MiXCR, run by TCRdb on the 5' RACE reads, gives a single entry per CDR3 protein. The data hold about 60,000 distinct CDR3 sequences, with approximately 12% observed a single time. The sequencing sample was made of whole blood. The chain combines TRBV5-1 with TRBJ2-1; a possible D gene is TRBD2 (6 bases). This receptor was taken from an adult who was a healthcare worker with PCR-confirmed SARS-CoV-2 infection or an uninfected control (not recorded which). This CDR3 is CASSLDGGSYNEQFF. As DNA, the CDR3 is TGCGCCAGCAGCTTGGACGGGGGCTCCTACAATGAGCAGTTCTTC.